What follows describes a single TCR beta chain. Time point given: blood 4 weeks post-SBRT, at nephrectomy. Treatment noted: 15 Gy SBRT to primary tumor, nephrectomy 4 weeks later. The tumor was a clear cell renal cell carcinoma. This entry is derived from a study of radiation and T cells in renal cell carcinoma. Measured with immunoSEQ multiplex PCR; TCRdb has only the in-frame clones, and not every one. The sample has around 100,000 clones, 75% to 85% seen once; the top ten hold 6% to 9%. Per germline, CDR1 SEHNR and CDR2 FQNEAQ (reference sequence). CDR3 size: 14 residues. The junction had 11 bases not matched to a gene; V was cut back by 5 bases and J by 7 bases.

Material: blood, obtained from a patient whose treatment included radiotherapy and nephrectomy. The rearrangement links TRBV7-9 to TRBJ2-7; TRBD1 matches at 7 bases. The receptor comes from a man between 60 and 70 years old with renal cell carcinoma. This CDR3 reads CASSNNRGPGEQYF. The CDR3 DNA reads TGTGCCAGCAGCAATAACAGGGGCCCGGGGGAGCAGTACTTC.